Shown below are 18 T cell receptor beta chains from a single sample sequenced in a study of T cells in Graves' hyperthyroidism and ophthalmopathy. RNA transcripts served as the template for amplifying TCR beta CDR3 regions. A set of HTBI primers served as the primers for a first-round RT-PCR of the TCR CDR3. Using its own MiXCR run on the multiplex PCR reads, TCRdb lists one record per CDR3 protein. The table lists approximately 500,000 distinct CDR3 sequences, around 46% of them singletons. Sequenced material: peripheral blood or thyroid tissue (not recorded which). These receptors were collected from a woman aged 18-30 years with Graves' hyperthyroidism.

V gene TRBV7-3 combines with J gene TRBJ2-5; D tentatively reads TRBD1 or TRBD2 (7 bases each). Looked up from germline, CDR1 is SGHTA and CDR2 is FQGTGA. V was clipped by 2 bases and J by 4 bases, with 23 bases between them. The CDR3 has 18 amino acids. The CDR3 DNA sequence: TGTGCCAGCAGCTTAGACAGGGTGAGCCCGGGAGGCTTAGAGACCCAGTACTTC. Translating gives CASSLDRVSPGGLETQYF.

This chain connects TRBV5-1 to TRBJ2-5; 7 positions agree with TRBD1. The trim removed 0 bases at V and 4 bases at J, leaving 9 bases unmatched. Germline V gene lookup returns CDR1 SGHRS and CDR2 YFSETQ. This CDR3 has 16 amino acids. The chain's CDR3 is CASSLADRVRGETQYF. CDR3 sequence (DNA): TGCGCCAGCAGCTTGGCCGACAGGGTGAGAGGAGAGACCCAGTACTTC.

This clonotype has only one observation. This chain joins TRBV10-2 and TRBJ2-7, with D possibly called TRBD1 or TRBD2 (5 bases each). The ends were cut back, 8 bases at V and 6 bases at J, with 20 bases in the middle. Germline CDR1 and CDR2: WSHSY and SAAADI. The CDR3 is made up of 14 amino acids. The CDR3 nucleotides read TGCGCCAGCCTTTTGGCAGGGACGGCCTGCGAGCAGTACTTC. As protein: CASLLAGTACEQYF.

The sample holds many counts of this clonotype. The chain joins TRBV7-9 to TRBJ1-5, with 7 bases identical to TRBD1. J was trimmed by 7 bases and V by 5 bases; bases with no gene match: 17. This CDR3 is 17 amino acids long. Germline V gene data show CDR1 as SEHNR and CDR2 as FQNEAQ (reference sequence). The CDR3 sequence is CASSPGGLWDDGQPQHF. The DNA of the CDR3 is TGTGCCAGCAGCCCAGGGGGGTTATGGGACGACGGCCAGCCCCAGCATTTT. Complete variable domain (other parts from reference TRBV7-9 and TRBJ1-5): DTGVSQNPRHKITKRGQNVTFRCDPISEHNRLYWYRQTLGQGPEFLTYFQNEAQLEKSRLLSDRFSAERPKGSFSTLEIQRTEQGDSAMYLCASSPGGLWDDGQPQHFGDGTRLSIL.

This clonotype was recorded at least ten times. The rearrangement joins TRBV27 to TRBJ1-5; TRBD1 aligns across 7 bases. This CDR3 region has 15 residues. The V gene end was trimmed by 4 bases and the J gene end by 2 bases; junction bases not matched to a gene: 5. CDR1 and CDR2 from the germline V gene are MNHEY and SMNVEV (reference sequence). Here the CDR3 DNA reads TGTGCCAGCAGTTACAGGGGTATGGGCAATCAGCCCCAGCATTTT. Encoded protein: CASSYRGMGNQPQHF.

This clonotype was detected ten times or more. The chain is built from TRBV7-6 and TRBJ1-3, with D possibly being TRBD1 (5 bases). From germline, CDR1 is SGHVS and CDR2 FNYEAQ. The CDR3 totals 16 residues. V was shortened by 5 bases and J by 3 bases, with 17 bases between the two germline ends. The CDR3 loop is CASSRYGGTVGNTIYF. DNA of the CDR3: TGTGCCAGCAGCCGTTACGGGGGAACTGTTGGAAACACCATATATTTT.

As regards this clonotype: An end of the junction differs from the germline gene, which may be a read error. The chain carries TRBV5-6 and TRBJ2-2; D may match TRBD1 or TRBD2 (5 bases each). CDR3 length: 15 amino acids. Germline V gene data show CDR1 as SGHDT and CDR2 as YYEEEE. Here the CDR3 reads CASSSGTAVTGELFF. The DNA for the CDR3 is TGTGCCAGTAGCTCAGGGACGGCGGTCACCGGGGAGCTGTTTTTT.

This clonotype came up a few times. The chain links TRBV12-3 or TRBV12-4 to TRBJ2-5; no clear D. The ends were cut back, 2 bases at V and 8 bases at J, with 12 bases in the middle. This CDR3 comprises 13 residues. CDR3 sequence: CASSLSPLYTQYF. In DNA form, the CDR3 reads TGTGCCAGCAGTTTATCCCCTTTGTATACCCAGTACTTC.

This clonotype was counted many times. The chain joins TRBV5-6 to TRBJ1-2; D remains ambiguous. The V gene lost 0 bases and the J gene lost 3 bases, with 12 bases spanning the gap. CDR1 and CDR2 (germline): SGHDT, YYEEEE. CDR3 length: 15 amino acids. CDR3 loop: CASSLAVAGHYGYTF. The DNA of the CDR3 is TGTGCCAGCAGCTTGGCGGTGGCGGGCCACTATGGCTACACCTTC.

Note on this clonotype: A much larger clone lies one base from this, so it may be a read error. The V call is TRBV10-3, the J call TRBJ2-3; TRBD2 matches 11 bases. This CDR3 region has 15 residues. Germline CDR1 reads ENHRY; CDR2 reads SYGVKD. For the CDR3, the DNA is TGTGCCATCAGTGAGTCGCTAGCGGGAGGCGATATGCAGTATTTT. Protein: CAISESLAGGDMQYF.

This clonotype was recorded a few times. Given a much more abundant clone one base away, this may be a read error. The rearrangement links TRBV6-4 to TRBJ2-3, with TRBD2 matching over 10 bases. This CDR3 spans 16 amino acids. Germline V gene sequence: CDR1 MRHNA, CDR2 SNTAGT. V dropped 3 bases and J dropped 1; count of bases not matched to a gene: 4. The chain's CDR3 is CASSEGLAEGTDTQYF. CDR3 sequence (DNA): TGTGCCAGCAGTGAAGGACTAGCGGAAGGCACAGATACGCAGTATTTT.

This clonotype was recorded at least ten times. The junction departs from the called germline gene at one end, perhaps through a read error. Here the CDR3 DNA reads TGTGCCACCGAAGGGGGAGGGAGCAATCGGCCCCAGCATTTT. This translates into CATEGGGSNRPQHF. The chain recombines TRBV24-1 with TRBJ1-5; a weak D match, TRBD1 (6 bases). Germline CDR1 reads KGHDR; CDR2 reads SFDVKD. CDR3 length: 14 amino acids.

This chain links TRBV27 with TRBJ1-5; the D is unclear. V lost 6 bases to trimming and J lost 1 base, with 13 bases between them. CDR3 length equals 15 residues. Germline V gene data show CDR1 as MNHEY and CDR2 as SMNVEV (reference sequence). The CDR3, as DNA: TGTGCCAGCAGCCCATGGCCCGGAAGCAATCAGCCCCAGCATTTT. It encodes CASSPWPGSNQPQHF.

The sample holds many counts of this clonotype. The chain recombines TRBV24-1 with TRBJ2-5, with 9 bases that match TRBD2. Germline V gene data show CDR1 as KGHDR and CDR2 as SFDVKD. The CDR3 runs to 16 residues. With V trimmed by 1 base and J by 2 bases, 4 bases remained unmatched. The CDR3 DNA reads as TGTGCCACCAGTGATTTAGTAGCGGGAGCTCAAGAGACCCAGTACTTC. Its translation: CATSDLVAGAQETQYF.

This clonotype showed up many times. The CDR3 here is CASSNTASYEQYF. The CDR3 DNA reads as TGTGCCAGCAGCAATACAGCGTCCTACGAGCAGTACTTC. The chain carries TRBV7-2 and TRBJ2-7; no reliable D call. V was pared by 5 bases and J by 1 base, with 9 bases between. There are 13 residues in the CDR3. Germline-derived CDR1 and CDR2 are SGHTA and FQGNSA.

This rearrangement joins TRBV7-9 to TRBJ2-5; TRBD2 aligns across 10 bases. With 5 bases clipped from V and 4 bases from J, the junction kept 7 bases outside the gene matches. CDR1 SEHNR and CDR2 FQNEAQ come from the germline V gene (reference sequence). The CDR3 sequence is 15 residues long. DNA of the CDR3: TGTGCCAGCAGCCTACTAGCGGGACAACCAGAGACCCAGTACTTC. This translates into CASSLLAGQPETQYF.

The table lists this clonotype with many counts. The V call is TRBV20-1, the J call TRBJ2-7; TRBD1 matches 9 bases. Germline assignment: CDR1 DFQATT and CDR2 SNEGSKA (reference sequence). Trimming removed 5 bases from V and 5 bases from J; junction bases left unmatched: 13. The CDR3 runs 15 residues. The CDR3 DNA follows: TGCAGTGCTTACCCACCAGACAGGGGGGAGGACGAGCAGTACTTC. This sequence encodes CSAYPPDRGEDEQYF.

There are many counts of this clonotype. The chain couples TRBV5-1 to TRBJ2-7, with 10 bases lining up with TRBD1. The CDR3 extends over 15 amino acids. Germline CDR1 and CDR2: SGHRS and YFSETQ. V lost 4 bases to trimming and J lost 7 bases; unmatched junction nucleotides: 11. CDR3 nucleotide sequence: TGCGCCAGCAGCAACGCCGGGACAGGGGTTTCGGAGCAGTACTTC. Translating it yields CASSNAGTGVSEQYF. Based on the CDR3 plus reference TRBV5-1 and TRBJ2-7, the full variable domain is KAGVTQTPRYLIKTRGQQVTLSCSPISGHRSVSWYQQTPGQGLQFLFEYFSETQRNKGNFPGRFSGRQFSNSRSEMNVSTLELGDSALYLCASSNAGTGVSEQYFGPGTRLTVT.